What follows are 24 T cell receptor beta chains derived from one specimen sequenced in a study of cytomegalovirus exposure and HLA in healthy donors. Sequencing was performed with immunoSEQ multiplex PCR; in TCRdb, only in-frame clones are kept and a portion is missing. The sample includes 150,000 to 200,000 clones, around 80% of them seen just once. Sequenced: PBMCs. These receptors all come from a woman aged 25 to 39 in good health and CMV-seropositive.

CDR3 sequence: CASKLGQASSYEQYF. The CDR3 coding sequence is TGTGCCAGCAAACTGGGACAGGCGAGCTCCTACGAGCAGTACTTC. The chain combines TRBV6-1 with TRBJ2-7; the match to TRBD1 covers 8 bases. CDR1 MNHNS and CDR2 SASEGT come from the germline V gene. The ends lost 7 bases at V and 0 bases at J; junction bases unmatched: 8. CDR3 length: 15 residues.

The table lists this clone with a count of one. The chain carries TRBV5-1 and TRBJ2-3; 12 bases map to TRBD2. The CDR3 totals 15 residues. Germline V lookup: CDR1 SGHRS, CDR2 YFSETQ. The ends lost 4 bases at V and 8 bases at J; junction bases unmatched: 8. CDR3 sequence (DNA): TGCGCCAGCAGCCCGACTAGCGGGAGTTCTGGTACGCAGTATTTT. Its protein product is CASSPTSGSSGTQYF.

The rearrangement links TRBV5-1 to TRBJ1-4, with 8 bases aligning to TRBD1. The germline V gene encodes CDR1 SGHRS and CDR2 YFSETQ. The CDR3 sequence is 17 residues long. Trimming at V came to 0 bases and at J to 7 bases, leaving 11 bases not matched to a gene. The CDR3 DNA sequence: TGCGCCAGCAGCTTGGCCAGGGGGCCGGCCGGAGGTGAAAAACTGTTTTTT. Translation gives CASSLARGPAGGEKLFF.

The V gene is TRBV5-1, the J gene TRBJ1-4; perhaps TRBD1 as D (6 bases). The V gene lost 0 bases and the J gene lost 3 bases, with 12 bases spanning the gap. The CDR3 is 16 residues long. CDR1 SGHRS and CDR2 YFSETQ come from the germline V gene. CDR3 protein: CASSLDGAGANEKLFF. The CDR3 bases are TGCGCCAGCAGCTTGGATGGGGCAGGGGCTAATGAAAAACTGTTTTTT.

The chain carries TRBV7-8 and TRBJ2-7; tentative D call: TRBD1 (5 bases). Germline lookup yields CDR1 SGHVS and CDR2 FQNEAQ. Trimming took off 5 bases at V and 0 bases at J, with 14 bases between the two ends. This CDR3 has 15 amino acids. CDR3 sequence (DNA): TGTGCCAGCAGCCCATGGGGCTCGAGCTCCTACGAGCAGTACTTC. Encoded protein: CASSPWGSSSYEQYF.

This clone is a singleton in its sample. The chain recombines TRBV4-2 with TRBJ1-2, with 9 positions matching TRBD1. This CDR3 comprises 17 residues. V lost 2 bases and J lost 8; bases outside the gene matches: 15. The germline V gene has CDR1 LGHNA and CDR2 YNFKEQ. CDR3 in amino acids: CASSQLNSGQGIDGYTF. The CDR3 nucleotides read TGTGCCAGCAGCCAATTAAACTCGGGACAGGGAATAGACGGCTACACCTTC.

The chain employs TRBV18 and TRBJ2-7, with D possibly matching TRBD1 (5 bases). The CDR3 totals 12 residues. Germline lookup yields CDR1 KGHSH and CDR2 LQKENI. V was pared by 3 bases and J by 5 bases, with 8 bases between. The DNA for the CDR3 is TGTGCCAGCTCACCGGGGCCAGACGAGCAGTACTTC. Amino acid sequence: CASSPGPDEQYF.

The rearrangement joins TRBV18 to TRBJ1-5, with 8 bases that match TRBD1. The CDR3 totals 18 residues. CDR1 KGHSH and CDR2 LQKENI come from the germline V gene. V lost 3 bases, J lost 0 bases, and 10 bases stayed unmatched. The CDR3 DNA follows: TGTGCCAGCTCACCTGCGGCGGACAGGGAGTATAGCAATCAGCCCCAGCATTTT. Protein sequence: CASSPAADREYSNQPQHF.

The chain's CDR3 is CASSSGLAGQISYNEQFF. The CDR3, as DNA: TGTGCCAGCAGTTCCGGACTAGCGGGCCAGATTTCCTACAATGAGCAGTTCTTC. The rearrangement joins TRBV27 to TRBJ2-1; 11 bases are a match to TRBD2. This CDR3 is built from 18 residues. The V gene's germline CDR1 is MNHEY and CDR2 SMNVEV (reference sequence). Trimming took 4 bases from V and 1 from J; bases not matched to a gene: 9.

The V and J genes are TRBV6-5 and TRBJ1-1, with D possibly being TRBD1 (6 bases). The germline CDR1 and CDR2 sequences are MNHEY and SVGAGI. V lost 5 bases, J lost 3 bases, and 10 bases lay in between. The CDR3 covers 13 residues. CDR3 nucleotide sequence: TGTGCCAGCAGTAGGGGGGGGGACACTGAAGCTTTCTTT. It encodes CASSRGGDTEAFF.

The V and J genes are TRBV28 and TRBJ2-2; no clear D gene. The CDR3 is 12 residues long. Trimming stripped 6 bases from V and 4 bases from J, with 6 bases between. Germline V CDR1 and CDR2: MDHEN, SYDVKM. Written as DNA, the CDR3 is TGTGCCAGCAGGTGGAGCACCGGGGAGCTGTTTTTT. Translating gives CASRWSTGELFF.

This clone was detected once. The chain recombines TRBV2 with TRBJ1-5; 7 nucleotides agree with TRBD1. This CDR3 has 15 residues. V lost 6 bases, J lost 0 bases, and 5 bases stayed unmatched. In germline, CDR1 is SNHLY, CDR2 FYNNEI. In DNA, the CDR3 is TGTGCCAGCAGGCAGACAGGGAATAGCAATCAGCCCCAGCATTTT. Its translation: CASRQTGNSNQPQHF.

The CDR3 nucleotides read TGCGCCAGCAGCTTGGGAGGGATCCCCTGGAATGAGCAGTTCTTC. This sequence encodes CASSLGGIPWNEQFF. This chain uses TRBV5-1 with TRBJ2-1, with D possibly TRBD2 on 5 matching bases. This CDR3 comprises 15 residues. Trimming took 0 bases from V and 7 from J, leaving 14 bases between them. The V gene's germline CDR1 is SGHRS and CDR2 YFSETQ.

The chain has TRBV5-1 and TRBJ2-2; 7 nucleotides match TRBD1. This CDR3 spans 15 amino acids. The V gene end was trimmed by 4 bases and the J gene end by 0 bases; junction bases not matched to a gene: 3. Germline V gene sequence: CDR1 SGHRS, CDR2 YFSETQ. CDR3 bases: TGCGCCAGCAGCGACAGGGCCTCGAACACCGGGGAGCTGTTTTTT. Protein: CASSDRASNTGELFF.

J is TRBJ2-5 and V is TRBV29-1; 7 bases align to TRBD1. From germline, CDR1 is SQVTM and CDR2 ANQGSEA. Trimming cost V 2 bases and J 7 bases; bases outside gene matches: 7. The CDR3 consists of 13 residues. The CDR3 nucleotides are TGCAGCGTTGAATCGAGGACAGGCGGGACCCAGTACTTC. Translation: CSVESRTGGTQYF.

This clone was counted a single time. V and J are TRBV18 and TRBJ2-7; 7 bases agree with TRBD1. This CDR3 has 15 amino acids. Germline V lookup: CDR1 KGHSH, CDR2 LQKENI. V trimming: 6 bases; J trimming: 6 bases; junction bases outside the gene matches: 14. DNA of the CDR3: TGTGCCAGCTCCCCAAGACAGGGAACCCTTCTCGAGCAGTACTTC. This codes for CASSPRQGTLLEQYF.

This rearrangement joins TRBV6-6 to TRBJ1-1; D is undetermined. V lost 0 bases and J 1 base, leaving 9 bases between the germline ends. CDR3 length: 15 residues. The germline V gene has CDR1 MNHNY and CDR2 SVGAGI (reference sequence). In nucleotides, the CDR3 is TGTGCCAGCAGTTACTCCGCAGGTCCGAACACTGAAGCTTTCTTT. It codes for CASSYSAGPNTEAFF.

The gene calls are TRBV29-1 and TRBJ1-2, with D tentatively TRBD1 (5 bases). V was pared by 7 bases and J by 4 bases, with 16 bases between. CDR3 length: 13 residues. The V gene's germline CDR1 is SQVTM and CDR2 ANQGSEA. The CDR3 sequence: CSASGHPLYGYTF. For the CDR3, the DNA is TGCAGCGCCTCAGGGCATCCTCTCTATGGCTACACCTTC.

The chain has TRBV28 and TRBJ1-1, with no clear D. This CDR3 has 11 amino acids. The germline V and J ends were trimmed by 3 bases and 10 bases, with 9 bases remaining between them. Looked up from germline, CDR1 is MDHEN and CDR2 is SYDVKM. CDR3 bases: TGTGCCAGCAGTTTGCCCACCAGAGCTTTCTTT. Encoded protein: CASSLPTRAFF.

This rearrangement joins TRBV28 to TRBJ1-2; 7 bases are shared with TRBD1. CDR3 size: 11 residues. Germline loops: CDR1 MDHEN, CDR2 SYDVKM. The trim removed 9 bases at V and 8 bases at J, leaving 6 bases unmatched. DNA for the CDR3: TGTGCCAGTAGGACAGGCGGCGGCTACACCTTC. This codes for CASRTGGGYTF.

The chain joins TRBV9 to TRBJ2-7, with D perhaps matching TRBD2 (7 bases). This CDR3 has 15 amino acids. V was pared by 2 bases and J by 2 bases, with 14 bases between. Looked up from germline, CDR1 is SGDLS and CDR2 is YYNGEE. CDR3 bases: TGTGCCAGCAGCGTGGGGGGGGCAGACCCCTACGAGCAGTACTTC. Protein: CASSVGGADPYEQYF.

The chain couples TRBV10-3 to TRBJ2-3; D perhaps matches TRBD2 (6 bases). This CDR3 comprises 15 residues. V lost 6 bases and J 2 bases, leaving 15 bases between the germline ends. In germline, CDR1 is ENHRY, CDR2 SYGVKD. In DNA, the CDR3 is TGTGCCATCAGGGACCCAGGGAGGAACACAGATACGCAGTATTTT. Its protein product is CAIRDPGRNTDTQYF.

V usage is TRBV15 and J usage is TRBJ1-1; 9 bases align to TRBD1. This CDR3 has 17 amino acids. Germline loops: CDR1 LNHNV, CDR2 YYDKDF (reference sequence). V lost 5 bases, J lost 3 bases, and 13 bases stayed unmatched. The CDR3 DNA is TGTGCCACCAGCGGAAACAGGGGGCTGTCTCAGGACACTGAAGCTTTCTTT. This encodes CATSGNRGLSQDTEAFF.

The chain recombines TRBV15 with TRBJ1-2, with a weak D call TRBD1 (5 bases). Germline assignment: CDR1 LNHNV and CDR2 YYDKDF (reference sequence). This CDR3 contains 13 residues. Trimming cost V 6 bases and J 5 bases, with 13 bases left between them. CDR3 sequence (DNA): TGTGCCACCAGTCTCGGGGGAGGGTATGGCTACACCTTC. Its translation is CATSLGGGYGYTF.